This passage covers 21 T cell receptor beta chains from one sample sequenced in a study of blood T cell repertoires in COVID-19. Repertoires were generated with immunoSEQ multiplex PCR, while TCRdb's copy carries only in-frame clones and drops some. The data contain about 250,000 clones, approximately 81% of them singletons. Sequencing was done on a sample of peripheral blood. These receptors all come from a woman aged 80 or over with acute or convalescent COVID-19.

The J gene is TRBJ1-1, the V gene TRBV6-5; D ambiguous. The V end lost 5 bases, the J end lost 6 bases, and 16 bases lay between the germline ends. The germline V gene has CDR1 MNHEY and CDR2 SVGAGI. The CDR3 runs to 14 residues. CDR3 DNA: TGTGCCAGCAGTACGGCTCGGACTGGCGCTGAAGCTTTCTTT. Translated, it gives CASSTARTGAEAFF.

The J gene is TRBJ1-1, the V gene TRBV11-1; TRBD1 agrees at 7 bases. This CDR3 has 13 amino acids. Per the germline V gene, CDR1 is SGHAT and CDR2 is FQDESV (reference sequence). The ends lost 10 bases at V and 4 bases at J; junction bases unmatched: 9. CDR3 DNA sequence: TGTGCCACTAGACAGGGAGAGACCACTGAAGCTTTCTTT. Its protein is CATRQGETTEAFF.

The chain combines TRBV2 with TRBJ2-1; 9 bases map to TRBD2. J lost 8 bases, V lost 8 bases, and 16 bases had no gene match. This CDR3 is 16 amino acids long. Looked up from germline, CDR1 is SNHLY and CDR2 is FYNNEI. The CDR3 sequence: CASGGRDLWGRDEQFF. CDR3 coding DNA: TGTGCCAGCGGCGGGAGGGATCTGTGGGGGAGGGATGAGCAGTTCTTC.

V and J are TRBV5-1 and TRBJ1-1; tentatively, D is TRBD1 (6 bases). The ends were cut back, 0 bases at V and 3 bases at J, with 15 bases in the middle. CDR3 length: 16 residues. Germline-derived CDR1 and CDR2 are SGHRS and YFSETQ. This CDR3 reads CASSLGYGGMDTEAFF. The CDR3 DNA is TGCGCCAGCAGCTTGGGGTATGGGGGCATGGACACTGAAGCTTTCTTT.

This rearrangement joins TRBV9 to TRBJ2-3, with 7 bases that match TRBD2. CDR3 length: 15 residues. Germline loops: CDR1 SGDLS, CDR2 YYNGEE. Trimming cost V 0 bases and J 0 bases; bases outside gene matches: 1. The CDR3 DNA is TGTGCCAGCAGCGTAGCTAGCGGTAGCACAGATACGCAGTATTTT. This translates into CASSVASGSTDTQYF.

This clone occurred once. The chain employs TRBV5-1 and TRBJ1-3, with 11 bases lining up with TRBD1. The V gene end was trimmed by 4 bases and the J gene end by 1 base; junction bases not matched to a gene: 7. Germline V gives CDR1 SGHRS, CDR2 YFSETQ. The CDR3 loop spans 17 amino acids. CDR3 nucleotides: TGCGCCAGCAGCACCGGACAGGGGGCCTTTTCTGGAAACACCATATATTTT. This translates into CASSTGQGAFSGNTIYF. The entire variable domain, with the rest obtained from reference TRBV5-1 and TRBJ1-3, is as follows: KAGVTQTPRYLIKTRGQQVTLSCSPISGHRSVSWYQQTPGQGLQFLFEYFSETQRNKGNFPGRFSGRQFSNSRSEMNVSTLELGDSALYLCASSTGQGAFSGNTIYFGEGSWLTVV.

The V gene is TRBV2, the J gene TRBJ2-7; 8 bases line up with TRBD1. Looked up from germline, CDR1 is SNHLY and CDR2 is FYNNEI. J lost 3 bases, V lost 4 bases, and 11 bases had no gene match. This CDR3 has 16 amino acids. For the CDR3, the DNA is TGTGCCAGCAGTGTCGTCCGAGGACAGGGTCACTACGAGCAGTACTTC. It encodes CASSVVRGQGHYEQYF.

The chain has TRBV5-4 and TRBJ2-7, with 16 bases fitting TRBD2. V dropped 3 bases and J dropped 0; count of bases not matched to a gene: 6. Germline CDR1 SGHNT, CDR2 YYREEE (reference sequence). This CDR3 comprises 18 residues. The CDR3 nucleotides are TGTGCCAGCAGCTGGGAGGGACTAGCGGGAGGGATCTCCTACGAGCAGTACTTC. Protein product: CASSWEGLAGGISYEQYF.

The genes are TRBV4-2 and TRBJ1-5; 9 bases map to TRBD1. Germline V gene lookup returns CDR1 LGHNA and CDR2 YNFKEQ. V lost 3 bases, J lost 6 bases, and 18 bases stayed unmatched. This CDR3 region has 19 residues. DNA of the CDR3: TGTGCCAGCAGCCAGACAAGAGGGTCAAACAGGGGGCTAGTTCAGCCCCAGCATTTT. Translating gives CASSQTRGSNRGLVQPQHF.

CDR3 DNA sequence: TGTGCCAGCAACAAGGGGTGGTTTCGGACATCAAACACCGGGGAGCTGTTTTTT. Its protein product is CASNKGWFRTSNTGELFF. The rearrangement links TRBV3-1 (or the pseudogene TRBV3-2) to TRBJ2-2; D possibly corresponds to TRBD1 (5 bases). Germline CDR1 reads LGHDT; CDR2 reads YNNKEL (reference sequence). The CDR3 has 18 amino acids. V gave up 7 bases and J gave up 2 bases, with 23 bases separating them.

This chain links TRBV6-5 with TRBJ1-1; no clear D gene. V shed 2 bases and J shed 5 bases, with 12 bases lying between them. The CDR3 is 14 residues long. Germline loops: CDR1 MNHEY, CDR2 SVGAGI. As DNA, the CDR3 is TGTGCCAGCAGTTACAAGGGATCGGGAACTGAAGCTTTCTTT. Protein product: CASSYKGSGTEAFF.

V usage is TRBV9 and J usage is TRBJ2-2, with TRBD1 matching over 8 bases. This CDR3 has 14 amino acids. V trimming: 4 bases; J trimming: 7 bases; junction bases outside the gene matches: 6. CDR1 is SGDLS, CDR2 YYNGEE, per germline. The CDR3 bases are TGTGCCAGCAGCTTCGGACAGGGACGCGGGGAGCTGTTTTTT. This codes for CASSFGQGRGELFF.

The gene calls are TRBV19 and TRBJ2-2; 11 bases line up with TRBD2. CDR1 and CDR2 (germline): LNHDA, SQIVND (reference sequence). After removal of 8 bases from V and 7 bases from J, the junction contained 6 bases not matched to a gene. CDR3 length: 14 amino acids. CDR3 region: CASALSGRVGELFF. The DNA for the CDR3 is TGTGCCAGTGCACTTAGCGGGAGGGTCGGGGAGCTGTTTTTT.

The chain employs TRBV10-3 and TRBJ2-1; 10 bases are a match to TRBD2. V trimming: 11 bases; J trimming: 4 bases; junction bases outside the gene matches: 17. This CDR3 contains 17 residues. From germline, CDR1 is ENHRY and CDR2 SYGVKD. CDR3 in amino acids: CAASSGGSRGDYNEQFF. CDR3 nucleotide sequence: TGTGCCGCATCTAGCGGGGGTTCTAGGGGGGATTACAATGAGCAGTTCTTC.

The rearrangement joins TRBV19 to TRBJ2-3; D ambiguous. Germline V gene lookup returns CDR1 LNHDA and CDR2 SQIVND (reference sequence). V shed 1 base and J shed 0 bases, with 5 bases lying between them. The CDR3 contains 14 residues. This CDR3 is CASSIGTSTDTQYF. CDR3 DNA: TGTGCCAGTAGTATAGGTACAAGCACAGATACGCAGTATTTT.

This clone has only a few counts. The chain couples TRBV29-1 to TRBJ1-5; D is uncertain. The CDR3 contains 13 residues. Between the trimmed V and J ends, which lost 0 bases and 4 bases, there was a span of 7 bases. Germline V lookup: CDR1 SQVTM, CDR2 ANQGSEA. The CDR3 here is CSVEENRNQPQHF. The CDR3 DNA follows: TGCAGCGTTGAAGAGAACAGAAATCAGCCCCAGCATTTT. Variable domain in full (rest from reference TRBV29-1 and TRBJ1-5): SAVISQKPSRDICQRGTSLTIQCQVDSQVTMMFWYRQQPGQSLTLIATANQGSEATYESGFVIDKFPISRPNLTFSTLTVSNMSPEDSSIYLCSVEENRNQPQHFGDGTRLSIL.

The chain combines TRBV3-1 (or the pseudogene TRBV3-2) with TRBJ2-7; 7 nucleotides line up with TRBD1. This CDR3 has 15 amino acids. CDR1 is LGHDT and CDR2 is YNNKEL in the germline V gene (reference sequence). V gave up 3 bases and J gave up 6 bases; unmatched junction bases: 11. The CDR3 loop reads CASSHVPGQSFEQYF. The CDR3 DNA sequence: TGTGCCAGCAGCCATGTCCCGGGACAGAGCTTCGAGCAGTACTTC.

The chain uses TRBV27 and TRBJ1-2, with no clear D. Germline V lookup: CDR1 MNHEY, CDR2 SMNVEV (reference sequence). Trimming stripped 2 bases from V and 4 bases from J, with 17 bases between. The CDR3 covers 16 residues. This CDR3 is CASSLGSSSGPYGYTF. In nucleotides, the CDR3 is TGTGCCAGCAGTTTAGGGTCTAGTAGCGGGCCCTATGGCTACACCTTC.

J is TRBJ1-2 and V is TRBV30; the match to TRBD1 covers 7 bases. The CDR3 extends over 14 amino acids. Losses at the gene ends were 2 bases for V and 8 bases for J; bases not matched to a gene: 11. Germline V CDR1 and CDR2: GTSNPN, SVGIG (reference sequence). The CDR3 DNA is TGTGCCTGGAGTCCCCCGATAGGGGGCAGGGGCTACACCTTC. Translated, it gives CAWSPPIGGRGYTF. Using reference TRBV30 and TRBJ1-2 for the parts outside the CDR3, the full variable domain is SQTIHQWPATLVQPVGSPLSLECTVEGTSNPNLYWYRQAAGRGLQLLFYSVGIGQISSEVPQNLSASRPQDRQFILSSKKLLLSDSGFYLCAWSPPIGGRGYTFGSGTRLTVV.

The V call is TRBV7-2, the J call TRBJ1-5; D gene ambiguous. Trimming left V 0 bases short and J 7 bases short, with 13 bases between. The germline gives CDR1 SGHTA, CDR2 FQGNSA. The CDR3 runs 15 residues. CDR3 region: CASSLAGSGYQPQHF. Written as DNA, the CDR3 is TGTGCCAGCAGCTTAGCCGGGAGTGGGTACCAGCCCCAGCATTTT.

The chain couples TRBV7-2 to TRBJ1-3; D unresolved. Germline assignment: CDR1 SGHTA and CDR2 FQGNSA. V was cut by 5 bases and J by 0 bases, with 14 bases left in between. The CDR3 runs 16 residues. CDR3 amino acids: CASSLQQRDSGNTIYF. CDR3 in DNA: TGTGCCAGCAGCCTTCAGCAGCGGGACTCTGGAAACACCATATATTTT.